Shown below are 18 T cell receptor beta chains from a single sample sequenced in a study. Tregs were sorted as CD4+CD25+CD127-/low cells. TCRdb analysed the 5' RACE reads with MiXCR anew, one entry per CDR3 protein. This sample has approximately 57,000 distinct CDR3 sequences, with roughly 20% found just once. Sequencing used tumor-infiltrating Tregs sorted from the breast tumor. Receptor source: a female donor with breast cancer.

The chain couples TRBV11-3 to TRBJ2-2; 10 bases align to TRBD2. The V and J ends lost 8 bases and 5 bases, in that order; junction bases with no gene match: 8. Germline assignment: CDR1 SGHNT and CDR2 YENEEA. This CDR3 contains 15 residues. This CDR3 is CASYSSGGVTGELFF. The CDR3 bases are TGTGCCAGCTACTCTAGCGGGGGAGTTACCGGGGAGCTGTTTTTT.

V usage is TRBV7-2 and J usage is TRBJ2-5; 8 nucleotides match TRBD2. The CDR3 is 16 residues long. Germline CDR1 SGHTA, CDR2 FQGNSA. Trimming took 0 bases from V and 10 from J; bases not matched to a gene: 13. For the CDR3, the DNA is TGTGCCAGCAGCTTAGCGGGCGCGGGAGGCCTCCTGCACCAGTACTTC. Translation gives CASSLAGAGGLLHQYF. Combining the CDR3 with reference TRBV7-2 and TRBJ2-5 gives the whole variable domain GAGVSQSPSNKVTEKGKDVELRCDPISGHTALYWYRQSLGQGLEFLIYFQGNSAPDKSGLPSDRFSAERTGGSVSTLTIQRTQQEDSAVYLCASSLAGAGGLLHQYFGPGTRLLVL.

This clonotype occurred a few times. CDR3 loop: CASSYRQGHGYTF. The CDR3 nucleotides read TGTGCCAGCAGTTACAGACAGGGCCATGGCTACACCTTC. This chain uses TRBV6-5 with TRBJ1-2; 7 positions agree with TRBD1. After removal of 2 bases from V and 6 bases from J, the junction contained 3 bases not matched to a gene. Germline assignment: CDR1 MNHEY and CDR2 SVGAGI. The CDR3 is 13 residues long.

This clonotype was seen more than once but under ten times. Here the CDR3 DNA reads TGTGCCAGCAGCTTAGCGGGTGGGCTGGGGAGCTCCTACGAGCAGTACTTC. It codes for CASSLAGGLGSSYEQYF. J is TRBJ2-7 and V is TRBV7-6; a weak D match, TRBD2 (5 bases). V was pared by 0 bases and J by 0 bases, with 15 bases between. The CDR3 runs 17 residues. Germline-derived CDR1 and CDR2 are SGHVS and FNYEAQ.

The chain joins TRBV6-5 to TRBJ2-3, with 10 bases matching TRBD2. Trimming took 7 bases from V and 6 from J; bases not matched to a gene: 13. CDR1 is MNHEY, CDR2 SVGAGI, per germline. This CDR3 contains 16 residues. The CDR3 nucleotides read TGTGCCAGCAACAGAGGACTAGCGGTAGAGGAGGATACGCAGTATTTT. Translated: CASNRGLAVEEDTQYF.

V gene TRBV27 combines with J gene TRBJ2-3; 9 nucleotides match TRBD1. V was clipped by 5 bases and J by 3 bases; unmatched bases: 9. The CDR3 has 16 amino acids. CDR1 MNHEY and CDR2 SMNVEV come from the germline V gene (reference sequence). The CDR3 DNA follows: TGTGCCAGCAGTCGACTCGGACAGGGGAATACAGATACGCAGTATTTT. Amino acid sequence: CASSRLGQGNTDTQYF.

V and J are TRBV7-9 and TRBJ1-5, with 8 bases identical to TRBD1. The germline V gene has CDR1 SEHNR and CDR2 FQNEAQ (reference sequence). The CDR3 covers 14 residues. Trimming at V came to 6 bases and at J to 6 bases, leaving 7 bases not matched to a gene. The DNA for the CDR3 is TGTGCCAGCAGGTCCGACAGGGGTAGTCAGCCCCAGCATTTT. It yields the protein CASRSDRGSQPQHF.

The rearrangement links TRBV24-1 to TRBJ2-5, with TRBD2 matching 8 bases. The V gene end was trimmed by 3 bases and the J gene end by 2 bases; junction bases not matched to a gene: 4. The CDR3 is 15 amino acids. In germline, CDR1 is KGHDR, CDR2 SFDVKD. In DNA, the CDR3 is TGTGCCACCAGTGATGGGGGGACTAGGCAAGAGACCCAGTACTTC. It codes for CATSDGGTRQETQYF.

This clonotype has ten or more counts. The chain joins TRBV5-1 to TRBJ2-7, with TRBD1 matching 9 bases. After removal of 4 bases from V and 0 bases from J, the junction contained 5 bases not matched to a gene. The germline V gene encodes CDR1 SGHRS and CDR2 YFSETQ. This CDR3 spans 15 amino acids. The CDR3 is CASSRTGAGSYEQYF. The CDR3 nucleotides are TGCGCCAGCAGCCGGACAGGGGCAGGCTCCTACGAGCAGTACTTC.

The J gene is TRBJ2-1, the V gene TRBV11-2, with 9 nucleotides matching TRBD2. V shed 6 bases, J shed 7 bases, and the junction held 16 bases outside the gene matches. Germline CDR1 and CDR2: SGHAT and FQNNGV. The CDR3 loop spans 17 amino acids. CDR3 sequence reads: CASRSFGRREGMNEQFF. The CDR3 DNA is TGTGCCAGCAGATCATTCGGCCGGCGGGAGGGGATGAATGAGCAGTTCTTC.

This clonotype has more than one count but fewer than ten. This chain connects TRBV6-6 to TRBJ1-2, with 7 bases that match TRBD1. With V trimmed by 5 bases and J by 4 bases, 13 bases remained unmatched. The V gene's germline CDR1 is MNHNY and CDR2 SVGAGI (reference sequence). The CDR3 runs to 16 residues. The CDR3 spells CASSPPPPGQLYGYTF. As DNA, the CDR3 is TGTGCCAGCAGTCCTCCCCCCCCGGGACAGCTCTATGGCTACACCTTC.

This clonotype was seen only a few times. J is TRBJ1-1 and V is TRBV28, with 7 bases lining up with TRBD1. CDR3 length equals 15 residues. J lost 4 bases, V lost 5 bases, and 10 bases had no gene match. Germline CDR1 MDHEN, CDR2 SYDVKM. This chain's CDR3 is CASSTPGQWVTEAFF. The DNA of the CDR3 is TGTGCCAGCAGTACACCGGGACAGTGGGTCACTGAAGCTTTCTTT.

This clonotype was seen at least ten times. This sequence joins TRBV6-5 and TRBJ1-2; TRBD1 might be the D (5 bases). V was trimmed by 6 bases and J by 8 bases, leaving 13 bases between them. From germline, CDR1 is MNHEY and CDR2 SVGAGI. The CDR3 is 12 amino acids. CDR3 in DNA: TGTGCCAGCAGAAACTCGGGACGGGGCTACACCTTC. Protein product: CASRNSGRGYTF.

This clonotype came up many times. This sequence joins TRBV5-1 and TRBJ1-1, with D possibly TRBD1 on 5 matching bases. In germline, CDR1 is SGHRS, CDR2 YFSETQ. The CDR3 is 13 amino acids. Trimming cost V 4 bases and J 7 bases, with 14 bases left between them. This chain's CDR3 is CASSPGHDHEAFF. The CDR3 bases are TGCGCCAGCAGCCCTGGACACGACCATGAAGCTTTCTTT.

This clonotype was observed at least ten times. The chain combines TRBV7-2 with TRBJ2-3; 10 bases align to TRBD2. CDR3 length equals 14 residues. V lost 5 bases, J lost 14 bases, and 13 bases stayed unmatched. From germline, CDR1 is SGHTA and CDR2 FQGNSA. This chain's CDR3 is CASSPSVQREGRYF. The CDR3 nucleotides read TGTGCCAGCAGCCCCTCGGTTCAGCGGGAGGGCCGGTATTTT.

This clonotype was seen more than once but under ten times. The genes are TRBV9 and TRBJ1-5; no reliable D call. Trimming shortened V by 0 bases and J by 7 bases, and 17 bases separated the two germline ends. From germline, CDR1 is SGDLS and CDR2 YYNGEE. CDR3 length: 16 amino acids. Here the CDR3 reads CASSVGAGNDGQPQHF. In DNA, the CDR3 is TGTGCCAGCAGCGTAGGAGCCGGGAACGACGGGCAGCCCCAGCATTTT.

This clonotype was seen ten or more times. The rearrangement joins TRBV7-6 to TRBJ2-1; D call uncertain. CDR3 length: 13 residues. The germline V gene encodes CDR1 SGHVS and CDR2 FNYEAQ. The V end lost 4 bases, the J end lost 1 base, and 5 bases lay between the germline ends. The CDR3 bases are TGTGCCAGCAGCTGGCAGTCCTACAATGAGCAGTTCTTC. Amino acid sequence: CASSWQSYNEQFF.

This clonotype was observed a few times. CDR3 bases: TGTGCCAGCAGCGTAGGAGGGGACACCCTCACAGATACGCAGTATTTT. It is translated as CASSVGGDTLTDTQYF. The rearrangement uses TRBV9 and TRBJ2-3; a weak D match, TRBD1 (6 bases). The germline V gene encodes CDR1 SGDLS and CDR2 YYNGEE. CDR3 length: 16 amino acids. The V end lost 0 bases, the J end lost 2 bases, and 13 bases lay between the germline ends. The full variable domain, rest sourced from reference TRBV9 and TRBJ2-3, is DSGVTQTPKHLITATGQRVTLRCSPRSGDLSVYWYQQSLDQGLQFLIQYYNGEERAKGNILERFSAQQFPDLHSELNLSSLELGDSALYFCASSVGGDTLTDTQYFGPGTRLTVL.